These T cell receptor beta chains were read from a single sample in a study of T cells in Graves' hyperthyroidism and ophthalmopathy. TCRdb re-derived calls from the multiplex PCR reads in MiXCR, one entry per CDR3 protein. The data show over 700,000 distinct CDR3 sequences, just over 35% seen once. What was sequenced was blood. All receptors come from a woman aged 40 to 49 with Graves' hyperthyroidism. Both conserved end residues are part of each CDR3. The D gene is left open where the match is weak. For some rows the clone size is stated as once, few or many, or as a class when expanded; others skip it.

d_gene	v_gene	j_gene	abundance	CDR3nt	CDR3aa
.	TRBV7-9	TRBJ1-2	many	TGTGCCAGCAGCTCCAGGACGCTCTATGGCTACACCTTC	CASSSRTLYGYTF
TRBD1	TRBV4-1	TRBJ1-6	many	TGCGCCAGCAGCGCCCGCCCGGGACAGTATAATTCACCCCTCCACTTT	CASSARPGQYNSPLHF
.	TRBV27	TRBJ1-2	.	TGTGCCAGCCTGGGGCAGGGGAACTATGGCTACACCTTC	CASLGQGNYGYTF
.	TRBV28	TRBJ2-5	few	TGTGCCAGCAGTTCTAGCGCGGGGGAGACCCAGTACTTC	CASSSSAGETQYF
.	TRBV19	TRBJ2-7	few	TGTGCCAGTAGTAAGACAGGAGGGCAAGGCTACGAGCAGTACTTC	CASSKTGGQGYEQYF
TRBD1	TRBV5-1	TRBJ2-7	few	TGCGCCAGCAGCTTGGCATTAGGGACAGTGGGCGGCGAGCAGTACTTC	CASSLALGTVGGEQYF
.	TRBV29-1	TRBJ1-1	.	TGCAGCGTTGAAGATTTAAGGGCCACGAACACTGAAGCTTTCTTT	CSVEDLRATNTEAFF
TRBD2	TRBV20-1	TRBJ2-5	.	TGCAGTGCTATGGCGCTAGCGGGAGGCCTGTTCCAAGAGACCCAGTACTTC	CSAMALAGGLFQETQYF
TRBD1	TRBV11-2	TRBJ2-7	many	TGTGCCAGCAGCTTACAGGGGGCCTACTACGAGCAGTACTTC	CASSLQGAYYEQYF
.	TRBV3-1	TRBJ2-7	many	TGTGCCAGCAGTATGTACTACGAGCAGTACTTC	CASSMYYEQYF
.	TRBV5-4	TRBJ2-2	.	TGTGCCAGCAGCCATGACCTTGCGAACACCGGGGAGCTGTTTTTT	CASSHDLANTGELFF
.	TRBV24-1	TRBJ2-5	.	TGTGCCACCAGTGATTACCGGCTCCAAGAGACCCAGTACTTC	CATSDYRLQETQYF
TRBD1	TRBV5-8	TRBJ1-4	once	TGTGCCAGCAGCATGCTCCGCGGGACAGGGGGCTCTAATGAAAAACTGTTTTTT	CASSMLRGTGGSNEKLFF
TRBD1	TRBV20-1	TRBJ1-2	many	TGCAGTGCCGAGACAGGGGGGTATGGCTACACCTTC	CSAETGGYGYTF
.	TRBV9	TRBJ1-2	few	TGTGCCAGCAGCGCGGGCTTCCGGGGCGCAGGCTATGGCTACACCTTC	CASSAGFRGAGYGYTF
.	TRBV29-1	TRBJ2-7	.	TGCAGCGTTGAACCCGGGGCCTACGAGCAGTACTTC	CSVEPGAYEQYF
.	TRBV7-8	TRBJ1-4	.	TGTGCCAGCAGCTTAGCGGCAGTGAAACTGTTTTTT	CASSLAAVKLFF
TRBD2	TRBV2	TRBJ2-7	.	TGTGCCAGCAGTGTACTAGCGGGGGGAAAGCAGTACTTC	CASSVLAGGKQYF
.	TRBV6-6	TRBJ1-1	few	TGTGCCAGCAGTTACGGCAGGGTGGCTGAAGCTTTCTTT	CASSYGRVAEAFF
.	TRBV10-3	TRBJ1-1	.	TGTGCCAGCAGGCTCCCGGGACAAGGGACTGAAGCTTTCTTT	CASRLPGQGTEAFF
TRBD2	TRBV7-2	TRBJ2-7	few	TGTGCCAGCAGCTGGCGGGAGAACTACGAGCAGTACTTC	CASSWRENYEQYF
.	TRBV29-1	TRBJ2-7	many	TGCAGCGTTGTGACGAAACCTAAGAGGGGCGACGAGCAGTACTTC	CSVVTKPKRGDEQYF
TRBD1	TRBV24-1	TRBJ1-2	.	TGTGCCACCAGCACAGGGGAAAGTTTCCGTGGCTACACCTTC	CATSTGESFRGYTF
.	TRBV19	TRBJ2-5	many	TGTGCCAGTAGTATCAGCACTGAAGAGACCCAGTACTTC	CASSISTEETQYF
TRBD1	TRBV9	TRBJ1-1	many	TGTGCCAGCAGCCCCCAGGGACAGACGAACACTGAAGCTTTCTTT	CASSPQGQTNTEAFF
.	TRBV7-2	TRBJ1-6	few	TGCGCCAGCAGCCAAGATCGGGCAACTGGATCACCCCTCCACTTT	CASSQDRATGSPLHF
.	TRBV4-3	TRBJ1-1	few	TGCGCCAGCAGCTCCCCAGCGACCAGGGACACTGAAGCTTTCTTT	CASSSPATRDTEAFF
.	TRBV29-1	TRBJ2-3	.	TGCAGCGCCGAGGTCCTTTTGGAAGATACGCAGTATTTT	CSAEVLLEDTQYF
.	TRBV30	TRBJ1-1	few	TGTGCCTGGAGCCACATGAACACTGAAGCTTTCTTT	CAWSHMNTEAFF
.	TRBV7-2	TRBJ2-7	many	TGTGCCAGCAGCTTATGGCAGGGCCCTCCCTACGAGCAGTACTTC	CASSLWQGPPYEQYF
.	TRBV19	TRBJ1-6	few	TGTGCCAGTACCCCCGGGAGGGGCAATTCACCCCTCCACTTT	CASTPGRGNSPLHF
.	TRBV7-2	TRBJ1-2	many	TGTGCCAGCAGCTCCCCGGGGGGCTATGGCTACACCTTC	CASSSPGGYGYTF
.	TRBV6-1	TRBJ1-1	few	TGTGCCGGACCGCGTGGGACTGAAGCTTTCTTT	CAGPRGTEAFF
.	TRBV12-3/TRBV12-4	TRBJ2-7	many	TGTGCCAGCAGTTTGGGGGAAACCTCCTACGAGCAGTACTTC	CASSLGETSYEQYF
TRBD1	TRBV5-1	TRBJ1-1	.	TGCGCCAGCAGCGTGGGGTGGGGACAGGGGAACACTGAAGCTTTCTTT	CASSVGWGQGNTEAFF
.	TRBV10-2	TRBJ1-3	.	TGCGCCAGCAGTACCCCAAACACCATATATTTT	CASSTPNTIYF
.	TRBV19	TRBJ1-2	many	TGTGCCAGTATCCAGGCAGGGGCTCAACTAAACTATGGCTACACCTTC	CASIQAGAQLNYGYTF
.	TRBV11-2	TRBJ2-5	.	TGTGCCAGCAGCTCCCGGGCGCGGGAGACCCAGTACTTC	CASSSRARETQYF
TRBD1	TRBV7-9	TRBJ1-1	many	TGTGCCAGCAGCCCAGGAACAGGGGGCACTGAAGCTTTCTTT	CASSPGTGGTEAFF
TRBD1	TRBV20-1	TRBJ2-7	.	TGCAGTGCTAGTACCGGGACAGGGGTTTTCTACGAGCAGTACTTC	CSASTGTGVFYEQYF
TRBD1	TRBV24-1	TRBJ1-2	many	TGTGCCACCAGTACAGGGGAGGCTGGCTACACCTTC	CATSTGEAGYTF
TRBD2	TRBV28	TRBJ2-5	.	TGTGCCAGCAGTTCATTAGCGGGTGGCGGAGAGACCCAGTACTTC	CASSSLAGGGETQYF
.	TRBV13	TRBJ1-2	few	TGTGCCAGCAGCTCCCTGGCCCTTGGCTACACCTTC	CASSSLALGYTF
.	TRBV7-8	TRBJ1-1	few	TGTGCCAGCAGCTTAGCGCGGGGCCAGGAAGCTTTCTTT	CASSLARGQEAFF
.	TRBV24-1	TRBJ1-2	.	TGTGCCAGCAGCCCCCCGGTGCAGGGAAGCTACACCTTC	CASSPPVQGSYTF
TRBD2	TRBV29-1	TRBJ2-3	many	TGCAGCGTTGGTAGGCTAGCGGCTCAGTATTTT	CSVGRLAAQYF
TRBD2	TRBV24-1	TRBJ2-5	many	TGTGCCACCAGCCGACCTTCGGGTGCGGGAGGGGGGGAGACCCAGTACTTC	CATSRPSGAGGGETQYF
.	TRBV12-3/TRBV12-4	TRBJ2-5	many	TGTGCCAGCACTCTTTTTGGGGGAGAGACCCAGTACTTC	CASTLFGGETQYF
TRBD1	TRBV7-9	TRBJ2-5	many	TGTGCCAGCAGCCGGACAGGGGGCACCGGGTACCAAGAGACCCAGTACTTC	CASSRTGGTGYQETQYF
.	TRBV7-9	TRBJ1-1	many	TGTGCCAGCAGCCCCCGGCAGGGTGACACTGAAGCTTTCTTT	CASSPRQGDTEAFF
.	TRBV4-1	TRBJ1-5	many	TGCGCCAGCAGTCCGGGACGCCAGAATCAGCCCCAGCATTTT	CASSPGRQNQPQHF
.	TRBV7-2	TRBJ2-5	many	TGTGCCAGCAGCTCCCCGTTGGGGCGCGGGATATCGCTTCGGGAGACCCAGTACTTC	CASSSPLGRGISLRETQYF
.	TRBV7-2	TRBJ1-1	few	TGTGCCAGCAGCTTAGAAAGCACCCTTGAAGCTTTCTTT	CASSLESTLEAFF
.	TRBV7-2	TRBJ1-1	few	TGTGCCAGCCAGGAAGCAAAGTACACTGAAGCTTTCTTT	CASQEAKYTEAFF
.	TRBV20-1	TRBJ2-7	.	TGCAGTGCTAGACTCGCCCGGACGGATTCCTACGAGCAGTACTTC	CSARLARTDSYEQYF